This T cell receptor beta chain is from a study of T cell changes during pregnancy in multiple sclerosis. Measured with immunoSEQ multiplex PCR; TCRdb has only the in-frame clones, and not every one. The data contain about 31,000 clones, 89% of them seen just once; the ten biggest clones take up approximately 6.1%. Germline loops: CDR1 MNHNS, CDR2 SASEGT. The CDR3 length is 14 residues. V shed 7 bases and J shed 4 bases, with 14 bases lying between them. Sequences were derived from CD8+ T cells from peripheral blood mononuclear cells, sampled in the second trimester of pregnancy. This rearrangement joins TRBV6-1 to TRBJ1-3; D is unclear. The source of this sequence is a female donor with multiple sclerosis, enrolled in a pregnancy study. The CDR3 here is CASMAGIGGNTIYF. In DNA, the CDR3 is TGTGCCAGCATGGCGGGAATTGGCGGAAACACCATATATTTT.